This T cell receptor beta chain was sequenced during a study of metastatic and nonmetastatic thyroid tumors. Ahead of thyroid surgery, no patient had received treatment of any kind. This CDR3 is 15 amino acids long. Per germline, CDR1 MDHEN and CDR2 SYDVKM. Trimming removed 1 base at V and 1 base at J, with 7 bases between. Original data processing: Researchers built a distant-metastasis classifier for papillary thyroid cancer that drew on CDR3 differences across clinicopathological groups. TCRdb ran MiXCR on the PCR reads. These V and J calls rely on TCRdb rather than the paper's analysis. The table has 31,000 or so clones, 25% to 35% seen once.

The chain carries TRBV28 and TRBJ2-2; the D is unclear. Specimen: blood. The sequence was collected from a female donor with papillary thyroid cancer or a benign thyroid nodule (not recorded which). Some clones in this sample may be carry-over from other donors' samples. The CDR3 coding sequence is TGTGCCAGCAGTTTATCGGCCCAGAACACCGGGGAGCTGTTTTTT. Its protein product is CASSLSAQNTGELFF.